The 9 T cell receptor beta chains presented below share a single source sample, sequenced in a study of shared clonotypes between healthy human individuals. Repertoires were generated with immunoSEQ multiplex PCR, while TCRdb's copy carries only in-frame clones and drops some. The table records about 1 million clones, roughly 70% of them present only once. Specimen: memory CD4+ T cells sorted from blood. Subset described: CD45RA-negative fraction. These receptors all come from a man younger than 35 in good health.

The rearrangement joins TRBV27 to TRBJ2-7; possibly TRBD1 for D (5 bases). Trimming removed 5 bases at V and 6 bases at J, with 14 bases between. This CDR3 has 13 amino acids. Germline V gene lookup returns CDR1 MNHEY and CDR2 SMNVEV (reference sequence). The DNA for the CDR3 is TGTGCCAGCAGTATAATTCCTAGGGGCGAGCAGTACTTC. Translation: CASSIIPRGEQYF.

The rearrangement links TRBV25-1 to TRBJ2-7; TRBD2 matches 13 bases. V was pared by 6 bases and J by 3 bases, with 5 bases of the junction left unmatched. The CDR3 covers 15 residues. Germline CDR1 MGHDK, CDR2 SYGVNS. CDR3 sequence: CASSPGLAGDYEQYF. CDR3 sequence (DNA): TGTGCCAGCAGCCCTGGACTAGCGGGGGACTACGAGCAGTACTTC.

In DNA form, the CDR3 reads TGTGCCAGCAGCCGTAAGCTGGACGTCACAGATACGCAGTATTTT. Translated: CASSRKLDVTDTQYF. This sequence joins TRBV7-2 and TRBJ2-3, with no clear D. V lost 5 bases and J 2 bases, leaving 14 bases between the germline ends. Germline V lookup: CDR1 SGHTA, CDR2 FQGNSA. The CDR3 has 15 amino acids.

The chain recombines TRBV2 with TRBJ2-2; D unclear. V was pared by 7 bases and J by 0 bases, with 15 bases between. The CDR3 consists of 16 residues. The germline CDR1 and CDR2 sequences are SNHLY and FYNNEI. The CDR3 reads CASNPDRTPNTGELFF. The DNA for the CDR3 is TGTGCCAGCAACCCCGATCGGACCCCGAACACCGGGGAGCTGTTTTTT.

The count of this clone is one. The CDR3 region has the DNA TGTGCCAGCAGCCCACGAACGACAGGACCCTATGGCTACACCTTC. It specifies CASSPRTTGPYGYTF. J is TRBJ1-2 and V is TRBV27; D possibly corresponds to TRBD1 (6 bases). Germline lookup yields CDR1 MNHEY and CDR2 SMNVEV (reference sequence). The CDR3 is made up of 15 amino acids. Trimming took 6 bases from V and 4 from J, leaving 18 bases between them.

This clone was detected only a few times. This chain uses TRBV7-2 with TRBJ1-2; no clear D. This CDR3 spans 13 amino acids. V shed 5 bases and J shed 3 bases, with 10 bases lying between them. Germline CDR1 SGHTA, CDR2 FQGNSA. The DNA of the CDR3 is TGTGCCAGCAGCAACGGCTTATACTATGGCTACACCTTC. It yields the protein CASSNGLYYGYTF.

The chain combines TRBV2 with TRBJ2-3; a weak D match, TRBD1 (6 bases). The ends were cut back, 6 bases at V and 4 bases at J, with 17 bases in the middle. This CDR3 spans 15 amino acids. Germline V gene sequence: CDR1 SNHLY, CDR2 FYNNEI. This CDR3 reads CASRDRALIPDTQYF. CDR3 coding DNA: TGTGCCAGCAGGGACAGAGCCCTAATCCCAGATACGCAGTATTTT.

J is TRBJ1-1 and V is TRBV19; D call uncertain. Trimming pared 6 bases from V and 1 base from J, leaving 12 bases between. Germline CDR1 and CDR2: LNHDA and SQIVND (reference sequence). There are 14 residues in the CDR3. CDR3 sequence: CASSPGQANTEAFF. The CDR3 DNA is TGTGCCAGTAGCCCCGGCCAGGCGAACACTGAAGCTTTCTTT.

This chain joins TRBV29-1 and TRBJ2-1; perhaps TRBD2 as D (6 bases). CDR3 size: 12 residues. CDR1 SQVTM and CDR2 ANQGSEA come from the germline V gene. Trimming shortened V by 7 bases and J by 9 bases, and 16 bases separated the two germline ends. CDR3 nucleotide sequence: TGCAGCGCGACTAGATTCTCCGGTGAGCAGTTCTTC. This sequence encodes CSATRFSGEQFF.